The rows below give T cell receptor beta chains drawn from one sample of a study of blood T cell repertoires in COVID-19. TCRdb's copy holds only in-frame clones and misses some; the assay was immunoSEQ multiplex PCR. The table lists some 230,000 clones, 82% of them singletons. Material for sequencing was PBMCs or T cells enriched from blood (not recorded which). These receptors were taken from a man in his forties who had recovered from COVID-19. Both conserved end residues are part of each CDR3. A D gene is named only where the DNA matches it firmly. Not every row has a clone size; where given, it reads once, few, many or a size class.

cdr3_nt | cdr3_aa | d_call | v_call | clone_size | j_call
TGCGCCAGCAGCCAAGGGACAGCGAACACCGGGGAGCTGTTTTTT | CASSQGTANTGELFF | TRBD1 | TRBV5-1 | - | TRBJ2-2
TGCAGCGTGAGGCCAGCCGAATCAACAGATACGCAGTATTTT | CSVRPAESTDTQYF | - | TRBV29-1 | - | TRBJ2-3
TGTGCCAGCAGTTACTCCAGGGGGACAGGGAATTCACCCCTCCACTTT | CASSYSRGTGNSPLHF | TRBD1 | TRBV6-5 | - | TRBJ1-6
TGTGCCAGCACTCGGACAGGGGGCGATAACTATGGCTACACCTTC | CASTRTGGDNYGYTF | TRBD1 | TRBV7-2 | - | TRBJ1-2
TGCGCCAGCAGCTTGGGACAGGGAAATTCACCCCTCCACTTT | CASSLGQGNSPLHF | TRBD1 | TRBV5-1 | - | TRBJ1-6
TGTGCCAGCAGCCATTCACAGTACGAGCAGTACTTC | CASSHSQYEQYF | - | TRBV3-1/TRBV3-2 | - | TRBJ2-7
TGTGCCAGCACCAGGGGCGGGCGAGACACTGAAGCTTTCTTT | CASTRGGRDTEAFF | - | TRBV5-5 | - | TRBJ1-1
TGTGCCAGCAGCCCCGCAGTGTCGCAGGGCAATCAGCCCCAGCATTTT | CASSPAVSQGNQPQHF | - | TRBV7-2 | - | TRBJ1-5
TGTGCCAGCAGCTTTTATGTGGCCCTAGCGGGTAAGCAGTACTTC | CASSFYVALAGKQYF | TRBD2 | TRBV5-6 | - | TRBJ2-7
TGTGCCAGCAGCAAACTAGGGGAGGGCTACGAGCAGTACTTC | CASSKLGEGYEQYF | TRBD2 | TRBV7-8 | - | TRBJ2-7
TGCAGCGTTGATCCGACAGGGACGGGAGGAAACACCATATATTTT | CSVDPTGTGGNTIYF | TRBD1 | TRBV29-1 | - | TRBJ1-3
TGTGCCAGTAGTATCCCCCAGGAGGGGCGCGGTGGCTACACCTTC | CASSIPQEGRGGYTF | - | TRBV19 | - | TRBJ1-2
TGTGCCAGCAGCCCCAGTAGTAGGGGATCCTCTGGGGCCAACGTCCTGACTTTC | CASSPSSRGSSGANVLTF | - | TRBV7-3 | - | TRBJ2-6
TGTGCCAGCAGCTTAGTAGCGGGGGCGGGAGAGACCCAGTACTTC | CASSLVAGAGETQYF | TRBD2 | TRBV7-2 | - | TRBJ2-5
TGTGCCAGCTCACCGGGAATGGGACAGGCCCTAGCTGGAGGGAATGAGCAGTTCTTC | CASSPGMGQALAGGNEQFF | TRBD1 | TRBV18 | - | TRBJ2-1
TGTGCCAGCAGTGGGGGACAGGGGTGGGTTGAAGCTTTCTTT | CASSGGQGWVEAFF | TRBD1 | TRBV25-1 | few | TRBJ1-1
TGTGCCAGCAGCTTAGTCCAGGGAGGAATCCACAATGAGCAGTTCTTC | CASSLVQGGIHNEQFF | - | TRBV7-6 | - | TRBJ2-1
TGTGCCAGCAGCACTCACCTCGGGGTAAGAGAGACCCAGTACTTC | CASSTHLGVRETQYF | - | TRBV7-2 | - | TRBJ2-5
TGTGCCTGGAGTGAGGGGCAGGGAGGCGGCTACACCTTC | CAWSEGQGGGYTF | - | TRBV30 | - | TRBJ1-2
TGTGCCAGCGGGAGAAGCACTGAAGCTTTCTTT | CASGRSTEAFF | - | TRBV7-9 | - | TRBJ1-1
TGCAGCGTACTAGGGGAGGCTGGGGCCAACGTCCTGACTTTC | CSVLGEAGANVLTF | - | TRBV29-1 | - | TRBJ2-6
TGCGCCAGCAGCCCGGGGGGGGGTAATCAGCCCCAGCATTTT | CASSPGGGNQPQHF | - | TRBV4-1 | - | TRBJ1-5
TGTGCCTGGAGTCCCAAGGGGGACATTCAGTACTTC | CAWSPKGDIQYF | - | TRBV30 | - | TRBJ2-4
TGCGCCAGCAGCCAAGATGGAGACAGGGGGGAGGGAGAGACCCAGTACTTC | CASSQDGDRGEGETQYF | TRBD1 | TRBV4-3 | - | TRBJ2-5
TGTGCCAGTAGTCCCACCCCTGGGGGCAGGGGGATGGGCGAGCAGTACTTC | CASSPTPGGRGMGEQYF | TRBD1 | TRBV19 | - | TRBJ2-7
TGCGCCAGCAGTCCGACAAAAGGAGGGAAGGGAGGCAATCAGCCCCAGCATTTT | CASSPTKGGKGGNQPQHF | - | TRBV23-1 | - | TRBJ1-5
TGTGCCAGCAACCGAGGAGTCAATCAGCCCCAGCATTTT | CASNRGVNQPQHF | - | TRBV12-3/TRBV12-4 | once | TRBJ1-5
TGTGCCAGTAGTACGCATTCTAGCGGGGGGGCCGGAAATGAGCAGTTCTTC | CASSTHSSGGAGNEQFF | TRBD2 | TRBV19 | - | TRBJ2-1
TGCGCCAGCAGCTTGGAGTCAGGGAACAACGGGGAGCTGTTTTTT | CASSLESGNNGELFF | - | TRBV5-1 | once | TRBJ2-2